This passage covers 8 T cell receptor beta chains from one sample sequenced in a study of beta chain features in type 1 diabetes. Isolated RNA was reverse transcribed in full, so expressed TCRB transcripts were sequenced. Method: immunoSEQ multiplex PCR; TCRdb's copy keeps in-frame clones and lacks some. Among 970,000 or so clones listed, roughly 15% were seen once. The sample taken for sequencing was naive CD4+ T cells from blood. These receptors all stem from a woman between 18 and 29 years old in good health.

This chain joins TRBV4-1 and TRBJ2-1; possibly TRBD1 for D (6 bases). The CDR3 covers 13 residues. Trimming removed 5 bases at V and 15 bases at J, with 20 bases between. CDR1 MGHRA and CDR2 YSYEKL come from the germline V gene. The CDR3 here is CASSSPDSNMRFF. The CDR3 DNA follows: TGCGCCAGCAGCTCCCCGGACAGCAATATGCGGTTCTTC.

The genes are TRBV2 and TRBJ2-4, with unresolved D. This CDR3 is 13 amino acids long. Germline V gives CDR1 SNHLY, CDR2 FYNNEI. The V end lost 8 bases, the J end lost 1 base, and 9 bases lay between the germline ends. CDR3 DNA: TGTGCCAGCGGGCCTGGGGCCAAAAACATTCAGTACTTC. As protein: CASGPGAKNIQYF.

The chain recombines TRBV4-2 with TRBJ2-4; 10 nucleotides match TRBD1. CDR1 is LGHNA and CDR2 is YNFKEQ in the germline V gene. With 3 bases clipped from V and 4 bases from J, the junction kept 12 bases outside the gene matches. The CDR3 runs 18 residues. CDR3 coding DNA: TGTGCCAGCAGCCATGTCCCCGGGACAGGGGCGACAAAAAACATTCAGTACTTC. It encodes CASSHVPGTGATKNIQYF.

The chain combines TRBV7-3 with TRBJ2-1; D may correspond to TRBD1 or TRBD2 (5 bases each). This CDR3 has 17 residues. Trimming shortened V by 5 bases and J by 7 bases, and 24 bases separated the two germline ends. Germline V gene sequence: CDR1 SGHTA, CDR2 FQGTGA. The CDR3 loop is CASSAASGTAILNEQFF. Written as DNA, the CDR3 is TGTGCCAGCAGCGCCGCCTCCGGGACCGCCATATTGAATGAGCAGTTCTTC.

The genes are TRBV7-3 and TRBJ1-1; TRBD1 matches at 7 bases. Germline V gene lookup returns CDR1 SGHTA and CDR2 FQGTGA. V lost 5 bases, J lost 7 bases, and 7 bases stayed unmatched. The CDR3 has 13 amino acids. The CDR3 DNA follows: TGTGCCAGCAGCCCGAGGACAGGAAGTGAAGCTTTCTTT. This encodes CASSPRTGSEAFF.

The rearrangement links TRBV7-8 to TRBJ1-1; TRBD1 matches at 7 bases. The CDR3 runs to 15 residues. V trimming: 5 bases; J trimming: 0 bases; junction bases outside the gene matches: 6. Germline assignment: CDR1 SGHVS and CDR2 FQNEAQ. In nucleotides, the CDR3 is TGTGCCAGCAGCCCCACACAGGGGCTGAACACTGAAGCTTTCTTT. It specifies CASSPTQGLNTEAFF. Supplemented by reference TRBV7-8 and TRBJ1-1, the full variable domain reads GAGVSQSPRYKVAKRGQDVALRCDPISGHVSLFWYQQALGQGPEFLTYFQNEAQLDKSGLPSDRFFAERPEGSVSTLKIQRTQQEDSAVYLCASSPTQGLNTEAFFGQGTRLTVV.

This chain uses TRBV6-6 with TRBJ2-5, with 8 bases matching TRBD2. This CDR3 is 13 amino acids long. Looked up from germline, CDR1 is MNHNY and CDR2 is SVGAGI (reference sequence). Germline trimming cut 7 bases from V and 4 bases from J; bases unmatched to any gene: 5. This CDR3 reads CASTTGGRETQYF. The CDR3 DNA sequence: TGTGCCAGCACTACGGGAGGGAGAGAGACCCAGTACTTC.

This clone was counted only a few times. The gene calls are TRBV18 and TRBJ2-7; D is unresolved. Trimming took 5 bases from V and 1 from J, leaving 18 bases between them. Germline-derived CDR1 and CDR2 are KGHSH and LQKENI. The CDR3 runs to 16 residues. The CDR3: CASSSYAPGTSYEQYF. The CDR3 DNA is TGTGCCAGCTCATCGTATGCTCCAGGAACTTCCTACGAGCAGTACTTC.